A single sample is the source of the 26 T cell receptor beta chains below, sequenced in a study of blood T cell repertoires in COVID-19. TCRdb's table, derived via immunoSEQ multiplex PCR, lists solely in-frame clones and lacks some. The sample has over 60,000 clones; almost 90% are singletons. The sample taken for sequencing was peripheral blood. Receptor source: a man in his fifties with acute or convalescent COVID-19.

This rearrangement joins TRBV5-6 to TRBJ1-1; 7 bases agree with TRBD1. The CDR3 is made up of 16 amino acids. CDR1 is SGHDT and CDR2 is YYEEEE in the germline V gene. J was trimmed by 0 bases and V by 2 bases; bases with no gene match: 7. CDR3 DNA sequence: TGTGCCAGCAGCTTCATAGACAGGGCGGTGAACACTGAAGCTTTCTTT. Translated, it gives CASSFIDRAVNTEAFF.

The chain has TRBV30 and TRBJ2-3, with TRBD2 matching 16 bases. The germline CDR1 and CDR2 sequences are GTSNPN and SVGIG (reference sequence). This CDR3 has 21 residues. The ends lost 0 bases at V and 6 bases at J; junction bases unmatched: 18. CDR3 nucleotides: TGTGCCTGGAGTGTCCCGGGACTAGCGGGAGGGCCCCCGCGAGACTGGGATACGCAGTATTTT. This encodes CAWSVPGLAGGPPRDWDTQYF. The whole variable domain, remainder taken from reference TRBV30 and TRBJ2-3, is SQTIHQWPATLVQPVGSPLSLECTVEGTSNPNLYWYRQAAGRGLQLLFYSVGIGQISSEVPQNLSASRPQDRQFILSSKKLLLSDSGFYLCAWSVPGLAGGPPRDWDTQYFGPGTRLTVL.

The chain joins TRBV11-2 to TRBJ1-3, with TRBD1 as a possible D gene (5 bases). The CDR3 length is 13 residues. Trimming took off 4 bases at V and 8 bases at J, with 12 bases between the two ends. The germline gives CDR1 SGHAT, CDR2 FQNNGV. The DNA of the CDR3 is TGTGCCAGCAGCTCGGACACGTGGGACACCATATATTTT. Protein sequence: CASSSDTWDTIYF.

The table lists this clone with a count of one. The chain is built from TRBV10-3 and TRBJ2-1, with a possible D match to TRBD1 (5 bases). Per the germline V gene, CDR1 is ENHRY and CDR2 is SYGVKD. The CDR3 covers 15 residues. V was pared by 0 bases and J by 9 bases, with 15 bases between. As DNA, the CDR3 is TGTGCCATCAGTGAGTCGGTGTGGGGCGGCGGTGAGCAGTTCTTC. Translation gives CAISESVWGGGEQFF.

For the CDR3, the DNA is TGTGCCACCAGCAGAGATAGGAGGTTCGACACTGAAGCTTTCTTT. This encodes CATSRDRRFDTEAFF. The rearrangement joins TRBV15 to TRBJ1-1; unclear D gene. Germline V gene lookup returns CDR1 LNHNV and CDR2 YYDKDF (reference sequence). The CDR3 runs to 15 residues. V was clipped by 0 bases and J by 3 bases, with 11 bases between them.

This chain uses TRBV5-1 with TRBJ2-5, with 7 positions matching TRBD1. The CDR3 is 14 amino acids. Losses at the gene ends were 6 bases for V and 5 bases for J; bases not matched to a gene: 10. Germline loops: CDR1 SGHRS, CDR2 YFSETQ. CDR3 protein: CASNEGAHAETQYF. In nucleotides, the CDR3 is TGCGCCAGCAACGAGGGGGCGCATGCCGAGACCCAGTACTTC. The variable domain in full, completed from reference TRBV5-1 and TRBJ2-5, reads KAGVTQTPRYLIKTRGQQVTLSCSPISGHRSVSWYQQTPGQGLQFLFEYFSETQRNKGNFPGRFSGRQFSNSRSEMNVSTLELGDSALYLCASNEGAHAETQYFGPGTRLLVL.

V gene TRBV6-1 combines with J gene TRBJ1-5, with D perhaps TRBD1 (6 bases). From germline, CDR1 is MNHNS and CDR2 SASEGT. This CDR3 spans 16 amino acids. V lost 4 bases and J 0 bases, leaving 13 bases between the germline ends. The CDR3 reads CASSGRDTHSNQPQHF. In nucleotides, the CDR3 is TGTGCCAGCAGTGGCCGGGACACGCATAGCAATCAGCCCCAGCATTTT.

In this sample, this clone is medium-sized. The chain combines TRBV6-2 or TRBV6-3 with TRBJ2-5; 9 bases are a match to TRBD1. Germline V gene data show CDR1 as MNHEY and CDR2 as SVGEGT. The CDR3 length is 15 residues. V lost 2 bases, J lost 5 bases, and 6 bases stayed unmatched. The CDR3 loop is CASSYGTGNYETQYF. CDR3 DNA: TGTGCCAGCAGTTACGGGACAGGGAATTACGAGACCCAGTACTTC.

The CDR3 DNA sequence: TGTGCCAGCACCGCGGGCGGTAGCTCCTACAATGAGCAGTTCTTC. Protein product: CASTAGGSSYNEQFF. The chain is built from TRBV7-9 and TRBJ2-1; D perhaps matches TRBD2 (5 bases). The CDR3 is 15 residues long. V was trimmed by 7 bases and J by 0 bases, leaving 13 bases between them. Germline V gene sequence: CDR1 SEHNR, CDR2 FQNEAQ (reference sequence).

This chain joins TRBV6-2 or TRBV6-3 and TRBJ2-7; 11 nucleotides align to TRBD1. The V gene's germline CDR1 is MNHEY and CDR2 SVGEGT. There are 17 residues in the CDR3. The ends lost 5 bases at V and 6 bases at J; junction bases unmatched: 15. The CDR3 here is CASSLLGQGAIISEQYF. CDR3 DNA sequence: TGTGCCAGCAGTCTTCTCGGACAGGGGGCCATAATCAGCGAGCAGTACTTC.

The CDR3 DNA sequence: TGTGCCAGTAGCCCAGGGCGGAACAGGGATTCACCCCTCCACTTT. It translates to CASSPGRNRDSPLHF. This chain uses TRBV19 with TRBJ1-6; perhaps TRBD1 as D (6 bases). CDR1 and CDR2 (germline): LNHDA, SQIVND (reference sequence). The CDR3 contains 15 residues. Trimming left V 6 bases short and J 8 bases short, with 17 bases between.

The chain uses TRBV6-5 and TRBJ2-3; no definite D call. The CDR3 spans 14 residues. Germline values: CDR1 MNHEY, CDR2 SVGAGI. Trimming stripped 5 bases from V and 3 bases from J, with 12 bases between. DNA for the CDR3: TGTGCCAGCAGTCCGGGTCGCCAGACAGATACGCAGTATTTT. This encodes CASSPGRQTDTQYF.

The rearrangement links TRBV24-1 to TRBJ1-5, with TRBD1 matching 9 bases. The germline CDR1 and CDR2 sequences are KGHDR and SFDVKD. This CDR3 has 15 residues. Losses at the gene ends were 4 bases for V and 3 bases for J; bases not matched to a gene: 3. CDR3 residues: CATSEGTGSNQPQHF. The CDR3 region has the DNA TGTGCCACCAGTGAGGGGACAGGGTCCAATCAGCCCCAGCATTTT.

V and J are TRBV7-9 and TRBJ2-1, with a possible D match to TRBD1 (5 bases). Germline V gives CDR1 SEHNR, CDR2 FQNEAQ (reference sequence). CDR3 length: 16 amino acids. Trimming cost V 1 base and J 0 bases, with 10 bases left between them. In DNA form, the CDR3 reads TGTGCCAGCAGCTTAGGGACATTTCCCTCCTACAATGAGCAGTTCTTC. It encodes CASSLGTFPSYNEQFF.

The V gene is TRBV4-1, the J gene TRBJ1-6, with 9 bases matching TRBD1. The CDR3 has 16 residues. V gave up 3 bases and J gave up 14 bases; unmatched junction bases: 14. Germline V lookup: CDR1 MGHRA, CDR2 YSYEKL. The DNA for the CDR3 is TGCGCCAGCAGCCAGCCGGGACAGGGACTGGGTAAGACCCTCCACTTT. Protein product: CASSQPGQGLGKTLHF.

This clone was counted between two and nine times. The chain employs TRBV10-1 and TRBJ2-1, with D possibly matching TRBD2 (6 bases). The germline gives CDR1 WNHNN, CDR2 SYGVQD (reference sequence). V lost 7 bases, J lost 12 bases, and 31 bases lay in between. There are 17 residues in the CDR3. The CDR3 bases are TGCGCCAGCACCTCGGGGTCAGGGCGGGATAATCAGTACAGGCAGTTCTTC. It translates to CASTSGSGRDNQYRQFF.

The chain combines TRBV13 with TRBJ1-3, with D unclear. The CDR3 has 17 residues. Trimming left V 5 bases short and J 0 bases short, with 17 bases between. Germline values: CDR1 PRHDT, CDR2 FYEKMQ (reference sequence). Here the CDR3 reads CASSPALIGNSGNTIYF. The CDR3 DNA is TGTGCCAGCAGCCCCGCACTAATCGGAAACTCTGGAAACACCATATATTTT.

V usage is TRBV11-2 and J usage is TRBJ2-7; TRBD2 matches at 8 bases. Germline CDR1 is SGHAT and CDR2 is FQNNGV. With 4 bases clipped from V and 1 base from J, the junction kept 9 bases outside the gene matches. This CDR3 has 16 amino acids. CDR3 amino acids: CASSSRAGAGSYEQYF. CDR3 coding DNA: TGTGCCAGCAGCTCCCGAGCGGGAGCAGGGTCCTACGAGCAGTACTTC.

CDR3 protein: CSANGGDTEAFF. The CDR3 DNA reads as TGCAGCGCCAACGGTGGTGACACTGAAGCTTTCTTT. V and J are TRBV29-1 and TRBJ1-1; D remains unclear. V was clipped by 7 bases and J by 3 bases, with 12 bases between them. This CDR3 comprises 12 residues. CDR1 and CDR2 (germline): SQVTM, ANQGSEA.

This rearrangement joins TRBV7-8 to TRBJ2-7; D might be TRBD2 (6 bases). Trimming took 0 bases from V and 7 from J, leaving 13 bases between them. Germline loops: CDR1 SGHVS, CDR2 FQNEAQ. The CDR3 extends over 14 amino acids. The CDR3 region has the DNA TGTGCCAGCAGCTTAGCGGGACTGTTTAAGGAGCAGTACTTC. It is translated as CASSLAGLFKEQYF.

In its sample, this clone was seen once. This chain's CDR3 is CASSGTGGSTNEKLFF. The CDR3 DNA follows: TGTGCCAGCAGCGGGACAGGGGGTTCAACTAATGAAAAACTGTTTTTT. The chain has TRBV11-3 and TRBJ1-4; 11 bases map to TRBD1. V shed 5 bases and J 0 bases; nucleotides not matched to a gene: 2. From germline, CDR1 is SGHNT and CDR2 YENEEA. The CDR3 covers 16 residues.

This clone was observed a few times. The rearrangement uses TRBV9 and TRBJ1-5; 9 nucleotides match TRBD1. V trimming: 0 bases; J trimming: 0 bases; junction bases outside the gene matches: 7. CDR1 and CDR2 from the germline V gene are SGDLS and YYNGEE. The CDR3 is 18 amino acids. The CDR3 sequence: CASSVGDTGGFSNQPQHF. As DNA, the CDR3 is TGTGCCAGCAGCGTAGGAGATACAGGGGGCTTTAGCAATCAGCCCCAGCATTTT.

This chain connects TRBV6-4 to TRBJ2-1, with TRBD2 matching 9 bases. CDR1 MRHNA and CDR2 SNTAGT come from the germline V gene. With V trimmed by 4 bases and J by 4 bases, 14 bases remained unmatched. The CDR3 loop spans 18 amino acids. The CDR3 nucleotides are TGTGCCAGCAGTGTCTGGCGGGAGGGCCTGATATTATACAATGAGCAGTTCTTC. The encoded protein is CASSVWREGLILYNEQFF.

This chain uses TRBV9 with TRBJ2-1; 11 bases align to TRBD2. The V gene's germline CDR1 is SGDLS and CDR2 YYNGEE. This CDR3 is 18 amino acids long. With 1 base clipped from V and 1 base from J, the junction kept 7 bases outside the gene matches. CDR3 in DNA: TGTGCCAGCAGCGTACAGATCACTAGCGGGAGTTCCTACAATGAGCAGTTCTTC. This sequence encodes CASSVQITSGSSYNEQFF.

This sequence joins TRBV5-1 and TRBJ2-1; the D gene is possibly TRBD1 (6 bases). The CDR3 contains 13 residues. Germline V gene data show CDR1 as SGHRS and CDR2 as YFSETQ. V gave up 1 base and J gave up 6 bases, with 8 bases separating them. CDR3 sequence: CASSLSRGNEQFF. Written as DNA, the CDR3 is TGCGCCAGCAGCTTGTCCAGGGGCAATGAGCAGTTCTTC.

The V gene is TRBV5-1, the J gene TRBJ2-1, with D tentatively TRBD2 (6 bases). The CDR3 length is 15 residues. V shed 5 bases and J shed 13 bases, with 25 bases lying between them. CDR1 and CDR2 from the germline V gene are SGHRS and YFSETQ. CDR3 DNA sequence: TGCGCCAGCAGTGAAGCACCAGGAGGGACGGGACTTCAGTTCTTC. Translating it yields CASSEAPGGTGLQFF.